The 23 T cell receptor beta chains listed next were all sequenced from one sample in a study of T-cell reconstitution after alpha-beta-depleted transplantation in children (TCRdb year 2016). Per the publication, the treatment or condition label means: allogeneic hematopoietic cell transplantation with graft depleted of TCRalphabeta T cells and CD19 B cells. Library preparation employed PCR. For sequencing, an Illumina HiSeq 2500 was employed. To normalize quantification of the TCRbeta repertoire, the TCR libraries were built with molecular barcoding that relied on unique molecular identifiers. The public reads were reprocessed in TCRdb via fastp at Q25 and MiXCR, keeping in-frame beta chains. CDR3 protein sequences are deduplicated, and each keeps its most common genes and DNA. This sample gives fewer than 550,000 distinct CDR3 sequences in total; about 10% of them show up just once. About 14% of the sample comes from the top ten.

Source: PBMCs, mostly from graft donor cells, taken 180 days after TCRalphabeta/CD19-depleted stem cell transplant. These receptors came from a female patient aged 2-10 years who had a stem cell transplant for aplastic anemia, so the T cells may come from the graft donor.

This clonotype was found a few times. The chain links TRBV19 to TRBJ1-5; D is undetermined. The CDR3 is 12 residues long. The V end lost 1 base, the J end lost 9 bases, and 7 bases lay between the germline ends. CDR1 is LNHDA and CDR2 is SQIVND in the germline V gene (reference sequence). The CDR3 region has the DNA TGTGCCAGTAGTATAGCTGGAGGGCCCCAGCATTTT. It encodes CASSIAGGPQHF.

This clonotype was picked up many times. The V gene is TRBV6-2 or TRBV6-3, the J gene TRBJ2-7; D call uncertain. This CDR3 contains 12 residues. Trimming pared 8 bases from V and 3 bases from J, leaving 11 bases between. The germline V gene has CDR1 MNHEY and CDR2 SVGEGT. The chain's CDR3 is CASGRGSYEQYF. The DNA for the CDR3 is TGTGCCAGCGGCCGAGGAAGCTACGAGCAGTACTTC.

This clonotype was found many times. The chain employs TRBV6-6 and TRBJ2-4; D may be TRBD1 (6 bases). Trimming stripped 2 bases from V and 10 bases from J, with 12 bases between. Germline V CDR1 and CDR2: MNHNY, SVGAGI (reference sequence). The CDR3 extends over 13 amino acids. The CDR3 reads CASSYQTGSIQYF. The CDR3 DNA follows: TGTGCCAGCAGTTACCAAACAGGGTCGATTCAGTACTTC.

This clonotype was seen repeatedly, ten times or more. The chain is built from TRBV6-2 or TRBV6-3 and TRBJ2-2; D might be TRBD1 (5 bases). Between the trimmed V and J ends, which lost 10 bases and 1 base, there was a span of 10 bases. The germline V gene has CDR1 MNHEY and CDR2 SVGEGT. The CDR3 sequence is 13 residues long. CDR3 sequence (DNA): TGTGCCATGAGGACAAGGAACACCGGGGAGCTGTTTTTT. Translating gives CAMRTRNTGELFF.

The V gene is TRBV12-3 or TRBV12-4, the J gene TRBJ2-6; D not certain. The CDR3 is 15 residues long. Trimming cost V 3 bases and J 0 bases, with 6 bases left between them. CDR3 DNA sequence: TGTGCCAGCAGTTTTGCGGTCTCTGGGGCCAACGTCCTGACTTTC. Translated, it gives CASSFAVSGANVLTF.

As regards this clonotype: A much larger clone lies one base from this, so it may be a read error. V and J are TRBV12-3 or TRBV12-4 and TRBJ2-4; D is tentatively TRBD1 or TRBD2 (5 bases each). The CDR3 runs to 14 residues. CDR3 bases: TGTGCCAGCAGTCTTCTCGGGGCCAAAAACAGTCAGTACTTC. It is translated as CASSLLGAKNSQYF.

The CDR3 region has the DNA TGCAGTGCTAGAACTGGACTAGCGGATTCCTACGAGCAGTACGTC. Protein product: CSARTGLADSYEQYV. The chain has TRBV20-1 and TRBJ2-7; 10 bases line up with TRBD2. The length of the CDR3 is 15 residues. The germline gives CDR1 DFQATT, CDR2 SNEGSKA (reference sequence). J gave up 1 base and V 2 bases, and 5 bases lay outside the gene matches.

This clonotype was counted a few times. The V and J genes are TRBV28 and TRBJ2-2, with 9 bases fitting TRBD2. Germline CDR1 MDHEN, CDR2 SYDVKM. The junction had 15 bases not matched to a gene; V was cut back by 8 bases and J by 2 bases. The CDR3 is 18 residues long. The CDR3 DNA follows: TGTGCCAGCGCAATTGATAGCGGGAGTGACGTTAACACCGGGGAGCTGTTTTTT. Encoded protein: CASAIDSGSDVNTGELFF.

The V call is TRBV7-2, the J call TRBJ2-7; no definite D call. Trimming removed 2 bases at V and 1 base at J, with 9 bases between. The length of the CDR3 is 14 residues. CDR1 SGHTA and CDR2 FQGNSA come from the germline V gene. CDR3 nucleotide sequence: TGTGCCAGCAGCTTAAAACAAAAATCCTACGAGCAGTACTTC. Its protein product is CASSLKQKSYEQYF.

This clonotype has more than one count but fewer than ten. CDR3: CASSVVARGAQTEAFF. CDR3 DNA sequence: TGTGCCAGCAGCGTAGTGGCACGGGGGGCCCAAACTGAAGCTTTCTTT. The chain carries TRBV9 and TRBJ1-1, with a possible D match to TRBD1 (6 bases). CDR3 length equals 16 residues. V shed 0 bases and J shed 5 bases, with 17 bases lying between them. Germline V gene lookup returns CDR1 SGDLS and CDR2 YYNGEE.

This clonotype was detected many times. The rearrangement links TRBV12-3 or TRBV12-4 to TRBJ2-1; D call uncertain. The CDR3 is made up of 10 amino acids. V was cut by 5 bases and J by 8 bases, with 4 bases left in between. The CDR3 region has the DNA TGTGCCAGCAGTGGGTATGAGCAGTTCTTC. The encoded protein is CASSGYEQFF.

The chain joins TRBV5-1 to TRBJ2-1; D call uncertain. CDR1 SGHRS and CDR2 YFSETQ come from the germline V gene. With 1 base removed from V and 3 bases from J, the gap between germline ends came to 11 bases. The CDR3 has 15 amino acids. The CDR3 DNA sequence: TGCGCCAGCAGCTTGACCGGGCCGTACTACAATGAGCAGTTCTTC. This sequence encodes CASSLTGPYYNEQFF.

The rearrangement links TRBV4-3 to TRBJ1-1; the D is unclear. This CDR3 spans 14 amino acids. Germline assignment: CDR1 LGHNA and CDR2 YSLEER. V gave up 0 bases and J gave up 3 bases, with 8 bases separating them. The CDR3 DNA sequence: TGCGCCAGCAGCCAAGACTATGGGTACACTGAAGCTTTCTTT. Translated, it gives CASSQDYGYTEAFF.

The chain recombines TRBV29-1 with TRBJ2-3; D possibly corresponds to TRBD2 (6 bases). Trimming stripped 1 base from V and 8 bases from J, with 10 bases between. Germline-derived CDR1 and CDR2 are SQVTM and ANQGSEA. The CDR3 consists of 12 residues. CDR3 amino acids: CSVEVGGGTQYF. The CDR3 DNA follows: TGCAGCGTTGAAGTGGGGGGAGGTACGCAGTATTTT.

The genes are TRBV15 and TRBJ2-7, with D tentatively TRBD1 (6 bases). V lost 0 bases and J 3 bases, leaving 15 bases between the germline ends. The CDR3 runs 16 residues. Germline loops: CDR1 LNHNV, CDR2 YYDKDF (reference sequence). The CDR3 sequence is CATSRDPSGVFYEQYF. Written as DNA, the CDR3 is TGTGCCACCAGCAGAGATCCGTCAGGGGTCTTCTACGAGCAGTACTTC.

The CDR3 region is CSAKGLAGVENIQYF. As DNA, the CDR3 is TGCAGTGCTAAGGGACTAGCGGGAGTGGAAAACATTCAGTACTTC. This sequence joins TRBV20-1 and TRBJ2-4; 14 nucleotides line up with TRBD2. In germline, CDR1 is DFQATT, CDR2 SNEGSKA (reference sequence). V lost 4 bases to trimming and J lost 5 bases; unmatched junction nucleotides: 4. CDR3 length: 15 residues.

Ten or more counts support this clonotype. The V gene is TRBV7-9, the J gene TRBJ2-7; TRBD2 might be the D (5 bases). CDR1 and CDR2 (germline): SEHNR, FQNEAQ (reference sequence). Trimming cost V 3 bases and J 0 bases, with 9 bases left between them. The CDR3 length is 14 residues. CDR3 residues: CASSFSGSSYEQYF. CDR3 in DNA: TGTGCCAGCAGCTTCAGCGGCAGCTCCTACGAGCAGTACTTC. Together with reference TRBV7-9 and TRBJ2-7, the CDR3 gives the full variable domain: DTGVSQNPRHKITKRGQNVTFRCDPISEHNRLYWYRQTLGQGPEFLTYFQNEAQLEKSRLLSDRFSAERPKGSFSTLEIQRTEQGDSAMYLCASSFSGSSYEQYFGPGTRLTVT.

This clonotype was picked up a small number of times. The V gene is TRBV2, the J gene TRBJ2-7; D may be TRBD1 (6 bases). This CDR3 has 13 amino acids. Deletions cut 6 bases from V and 3 bases from J, with 12 bases between. Germline V lookup: CDR1 SNHLY, CDR2 FYNNEI. This CDR3 reads CASSISQGYEQYF. In nucleotides, the CDR3 is TGTGCCAGCAGCATCTCACAGGGCTACGAGCAGTACTTC.

This chain uses TRBV28 with TRBJ2-1; 15 bases agree with TRBD2. CDR1 is MDHEN and CDR2 is SYDVKM in the germline V gene. The CDR3 has 17 residues. The trim removed 7 bases at V and 6 bases at J, leaving 10 bases unmatched. The CDR3 loop reads CASKIPGLAGGINEQFF. The CDR3 DNA reads TGTGCCAGCAAGATTCCGGGACTAGCGGGAGGAATCAATGAGCAGTTCTTC.

The gene calls are TRBV29-1 and TRBJ1-3; no clear D gene. Germline V lookup: CDR1 SQVTM, CDR2 ANQGSEA. Trimming removed 3 bases at V and 11 bases at J, with 20 bases between. The CDR3 loop spans 14 amino acids. CDR3 residues: CSVDPVTHIRAIYF. The CDR3 DNA sequence: TGCAGCGTTGATCCCGTGACTCACATTCGGGCCATATATTTT.

This clonotype occurred many times. One end of the junction fails to match germline, which may point to a read error. The V and J genes are TRBV20-1 and TRBJ2-3; 7 nucleotides match TRBD1. Per germline, CDR1 DFQATT and CDR2 SNEGSKA (reference sequence). This CDR3 comprises 14 residues. The CDR3 bases are TGCAGTGCAAGAGGGGGCAGGGAAACAGATACGCAGTATTTT. Its protein is CSARGGRETDTQYF.

The chain links TRBV6-5 to TRBJ2-7, with 11 bases that match TRBD1. With V trimmed by 5 bases and J by 5 bases, 8 bases remained unmatched. The CDR3 totals 15 residues. Germline-derived CDR1 and CDR2 are MNHEY and SVGAGI. Here the CDR3 reads CASSNPGQGDDEQYF. DNA for the CDR3: TGTGCCAGCAGTAACCCGGGACAGGGGGATGACGAGCAGTACTTC.

In this sample, this clonotype turned up many times. V usage is TRBV7-2 and J usage is TRBJ2-2; 14 positions agree with TRBD2. CDR3 length equals 19 residues. From germline, CDR1 is SGHTA and CDR2 FQGNSA. The V segment lost 5 bases and the J segment 6 bases; nucleotides outside the gene matches: 14. CDR3 DNA sequence: TGTGCCAGCAGCCCGATTCGACAGTCGACTAGCGGGAGGGCCGGGGAGCTGTTTTTT. Its translation: CASSPIRQSTSGRAGELFF.